These 3 T cell receptor beta chains were all obtained from the same sample, sequenced in a study of blood T cell repertoires in COVID-19. Sequenced by immunoSEQ multiplex PCR; TCRdb stores in-frame clones only, minus some. The sample has under 350,000 clones; 80% to 90% are singletons. Sample: PBMCs or T cells enriched from blood (not recorded which). These receptor sequences come from a woman aged 35 to 49 with acute COVID-19.

The CDR3 sequence: CASSISPGLGYTF. Written as DNA, the CDR3 is TGTGCCAGTAGTATCTCTCCAGGGCTTGGCTACACCTTC. The V gene is TRBV19, the J gene TRBJ1-2, with a weak D call TRBD1 (5 bases). There are 13 residues in the CDR3. From germline, CDR1 is LNHDA and CDR2 SQIVND (reference sequence). V dropped 3 bases and J dropped 7 bases, with 12 bases sitting between them.

The chain uses TRBV28 and TRBJ2-5, with D perhaps matching TRBD2 (5 bases). CDR3 size: 18 residues. Germline CDR1 reads MDHEN; CDR2 reads SYDVKM. The V end lost 5 bases, the J end lost 2 bases, and 24 bases lay between the germline ends. The CDR3 DNA follows: TGTGCCAGCAGTCCTATGATAGGACTCAATCCGCTTCAAGAGACCCAGTACTTC. As protein: CASSPMIGLNPLQETQYF. Full variable domain (missing parts from reference TRBV28 and TRBJ2-5): DVKVTQSSRYLVKRTGEKVFLECVQDMDHENMFWYRQDPGLGLRLIYFSYDVKMKEKGDIPEGYSVSREKKERFSLILESASTNQTSMYLCASSPMIGLNPLQETQYFGPGTRLLVL.

This clone has just one count. V gene TRBV5-1 combines with J gene TRBJ2-7; 10 nucleotides match TRBD2. Germline assignment: CDR1 SGHRS and CDR2 YFSETQ. This CDR3 region has 15 residues. Trimming at V came to 3 bases and at J to 3 bases, leaving 6 bases not matched to a gene. The DNA of the CDR3 is TGCGCCAGCAGCTCGACGGCTAGCGGGGGCTACGAGCAGTACTTC. Encoded protein: CASSSTASGGYEQYF.